This T cell receptor (beta chain) was profiled in a study of blood T cell repertoires in COVID-19. In the study overall: Specimens from acute and convalescent COVID-19 originated in the United States, Italy and Spain. The analysed material was cDNA or gDNA that came from T cells, B-cell-depleted T cells, or PBMCs.

In the original analysis: Using reference gene primer amplification, nucleated cell counts were estimated. Profiled with immunoSEQ multiplex PCR; TCRdb holds only in-frame clones, not every one. From that table come the V and J calls and clone size; the DNA was used to work out D and trimming. The data contain hundreds of thousands of clones, approximately 83% of them seen just once; the ten biggest clones take up roughly 9.4%. V dropped 6 bases and J dropped 0; count of bases not matched to a gene: 11. Germline values: CDR1 SGHAT, CDR2 FQNNGV. The length of the CDR3 is 18 residues. The sample was peripheral blood. This chain uses TRBV11-2 with TRBJ2-4; 10 bases fit TRBD1. The sequence was collected from a woman aged 45-60 years who had recovered from COVID-19. The CDR3 here is CASRRAGQGTLAKNIQYF. The CDR3 DNA reads TGTGCCAGCAGACGAGCGGGACAGGGGACCTTAGCCAAAAACATTCAGTACTTC. The entire variable domain, with the rest obtained from reference TRBV11-2 and TRBJ2-4, is as follows: EAGVAQSPRYKIIEKRQSVAFWCNPISGHATLYWYQQILGQGPKLLIQFQNNGVVDDSQLPKDRFSAERLKGVDSTLKIQPAKLEDSAVYLCASRRAGQGTLAKNIQYFGAGTRLSVL.